This record covers a single T cell receptor beta chain. The antigen it recognizes is unknown. No per-base quality is available; no much larger clone lies one base away. The study tested focal radiation therapy combined with CTLA-4 blockade (ipilimumab) in patients with chemo-refractory metastatic non-small-cell lung cancer. The library was prepared using the immunoSEQ multiplex PCR assay. TCRdb holds this immuneACCESS table with in-frame rearrangements only. Some clones are missing; in checked studies, unresolved V genes explain under half, and the rest has no known cause. The sample records about 98,000 clones, approximately 78% of which are singletons. The ten most abundant clones make up nearly 3.5% of the sample. This sample is drawn from a study of radiotherapy plus CTLA-4 blockade in lung cancer (dated by TCRdb to the late 2010s). About the study as a whole: Among the enrolled patients, about 19% had an objective response, and roughly 30% reached disease control. Study-wide conclusions, independent of this receptor: The strongest predictors of response, as reported, were early dynamic changes in blood T cell clones along with a rise in serum interferon-beta after radiation. After treatment with radiotherapy and ipilimumab, TCR clones that came from tumors expanded in the peripheral blood.

CDR1 MNHEY and CDR2 SVGAGI were looked up in the germline V gene. V is clipped by 4 bases and J by 7 bases, and the sequence between their germline boundaries is 10 bases long. There are 12 amino acids in the CDR3, from cysteine to phenylalanine inclusive. The CDR3 DNA has 36 bases and is translated from base 1. The rearrangement joined TRBV6-5 to TRBJ1-2, with the D gene not confidently named. The sample was peripheral blood, taken from a patient treated with radiotherapy plus ipilimumab. This sequence was found in a human donor with non-small cell lung cancer who had a partial response to radiotherapy plus ipilimumab. CDR3 protein: CASSFKGVGYTF. The bases are TGTGCCAGCAGTTTCAAGGGAGTTGGCTACACCTTC.